Only one count was recorded for the clone carrying this TCR beta chain. The sample comes from a study of blood T cell repertoires in COVID-19. Study at large: The cDNA or gDNA used as material had been derived from T cells, B-cell-depleted T cells, or PBMCs.

Per the authors' pipeline: Using reference gene primer amplification, nucleated cell counts were estimated. Assay: immunoSEQ multiplex PCR; the TCRdb copy retains only in-frame clones and omits some. The V and J calls and clone size were taken over from that table, and D and trimming were inferred from the DNA. The repertoire includes some 140,000 clones, around four fifths of them detected once, and 2.4% sits in the top ten. Study members were between roughly 18 and 89 years old and lived in approximately 25 US regions. Germline V gene lookup returns CDR1 LGHDT and CDR2 YNNKEL (reference sequence). The V gene end was trimmed by 4 bases and the J gene end by 5 bases; junction bases not matched to a gene: 6. The CDR3 sequence is 15 residues long.

The sample comprised PBMCs or T cells enriched from blood (not recorded which). The TCR was taken from a man in his forties with acute COVID-19. The gene calls are TRBV3-1 (or the pseudogene TRBV3-2) and TRBJ2-7, with 12 nucleotides matching TRBD2. Here the CDR3 DNA reads TGTGCCAGCAGCCTCGGACTAGCGGGATCCCACGAGCAGTACTTC. Translating gives CASSLGLAGSHEQYF.